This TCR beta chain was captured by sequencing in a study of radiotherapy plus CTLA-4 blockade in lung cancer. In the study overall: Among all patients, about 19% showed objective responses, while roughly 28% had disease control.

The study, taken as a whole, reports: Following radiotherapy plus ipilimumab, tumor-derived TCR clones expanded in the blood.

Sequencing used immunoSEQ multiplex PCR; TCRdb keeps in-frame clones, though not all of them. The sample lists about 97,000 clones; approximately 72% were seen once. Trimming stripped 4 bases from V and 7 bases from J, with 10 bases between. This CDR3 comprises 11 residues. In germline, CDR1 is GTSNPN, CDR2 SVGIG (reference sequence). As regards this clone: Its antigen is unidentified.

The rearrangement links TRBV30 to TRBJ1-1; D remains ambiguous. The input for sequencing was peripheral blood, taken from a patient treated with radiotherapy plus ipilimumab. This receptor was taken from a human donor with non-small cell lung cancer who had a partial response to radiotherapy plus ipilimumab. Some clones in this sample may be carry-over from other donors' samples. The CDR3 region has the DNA TGTGCCTGGACAGGTTATGGTGAAGCTTTCTTT. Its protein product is CAWTGYGEAFF.